Below, one T cell receptor beta chain is given with its context. This specimen belongs to a study of blood T cell repertoires in COVID-19. Study information: There were acute and convalescent COVID-19 samples, and they came from the United States, Italy and Spain.

The authors' processing: Reference gene primer amplification yielded estimated nucleated cell counts. Profiled with immunoSEQ multiplex PCR; TCRdb holds only in-frame clones, not every one. D and trimming were read from the DNA, whereas the V and J calls and clone size are those reported in that table. The table lists roughly 260,000 clones, 80% to 90% of them singletons. This CDR3 spans 14 amino acids. Per the germline V gene, CDR1 is SGDLS and CDR2 is YYNGEE. V lost 4 bases, J lost 6 bases, and 6 bases stayed unmatched. The chain links TRBV9 to TRBJ1-5; 8 nucleotides match TRBD1. The TCR was taken from a woman between 50 and 59 years old with acute or convalescent COVID-19. The sequenced sample consisted of peripheral blood. The CDR3 loop reads CASSYGQGGQPQHF. CDR3 coding DNA: TGTGCCAGCAGCTACGGACAGGGTGGTCAGCCCCAGCATTTT.